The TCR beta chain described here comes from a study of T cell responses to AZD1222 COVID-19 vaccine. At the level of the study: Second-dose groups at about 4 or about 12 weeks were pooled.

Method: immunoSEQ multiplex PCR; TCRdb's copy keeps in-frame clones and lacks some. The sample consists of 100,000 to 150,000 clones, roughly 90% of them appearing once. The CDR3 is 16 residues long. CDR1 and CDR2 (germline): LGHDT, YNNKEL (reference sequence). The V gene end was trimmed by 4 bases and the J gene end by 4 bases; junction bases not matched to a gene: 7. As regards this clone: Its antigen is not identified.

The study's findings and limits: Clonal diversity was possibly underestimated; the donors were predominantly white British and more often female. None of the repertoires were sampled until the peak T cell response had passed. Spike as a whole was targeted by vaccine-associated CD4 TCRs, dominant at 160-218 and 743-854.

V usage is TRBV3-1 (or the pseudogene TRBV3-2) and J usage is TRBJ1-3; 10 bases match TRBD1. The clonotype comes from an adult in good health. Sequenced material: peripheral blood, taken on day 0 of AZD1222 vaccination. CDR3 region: CASSRRQGATGNTIYF. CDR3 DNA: TGTGCCAGCAGCCGGAGACAGGGGGCAACGGGAAACACCATATATTTT.